This record looks at one T cell receptor beta chain sequence and its context. The antigen is undetermined. The sample comes from a study of T cell responses to AZD1222 COVID-19 vaccine. Background on the study: Researchers grouped second doses given at about 4 or about 12 weeks into one pool.

Study-level results: After the peak T cell response, and only then, were repertoires sampled. The study reported that nearly half of spike-specific TCRs target unmutated variant regions. Among the donors, most were white British and more were female, and clonal diversity was possibly underestimated.

Germline CDR1 reads SQVTM; CDR2 reads ANQGSEA. CDR3 length: 16 amino acids. V was pared by 4 bases and J by 0 bases, with 18 bases between. Measured with immunoSEQ multiplex PCR; TCRdb has only the in-frame clones, and not every one. The profile shows about 140,000 clones, roughly 92% of them singletons. The sample in question was peripheral blood, obtained on day 0 of AZD1222 vaccination. The TCR originated in an adult in good health. V usage is TRBV29-1 and J usage is TRBJ1-1; D gene unclear. The CDR3 loop reads CSVAGDISSLNTEAFF. CDR3 coding DNA: TGCAGCGTTGCGGGTGACATTTCAAGCCTGAACACTGAAGCTTTCTTT.